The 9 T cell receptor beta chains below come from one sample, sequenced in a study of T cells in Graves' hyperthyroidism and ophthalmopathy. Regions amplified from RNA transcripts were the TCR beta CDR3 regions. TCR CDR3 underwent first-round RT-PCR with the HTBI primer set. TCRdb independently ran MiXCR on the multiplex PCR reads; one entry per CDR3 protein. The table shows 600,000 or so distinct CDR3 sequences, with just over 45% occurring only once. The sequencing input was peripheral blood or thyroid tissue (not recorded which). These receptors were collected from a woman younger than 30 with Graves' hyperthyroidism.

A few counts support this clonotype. CDR3 region: CASSEGGLTEAFF. CDR3 sequence (DNA): TGTGCCAGCAGTGAGGGGGGCTTAACTGAAGCTTTCTTT. This chain links TRBV6-1 with TRBJ1-1; possible D gene TRBD1, 6 bases. CDR1 is MNHNS and CDR2 is SASEGT in the germline V gene. There are 13 residues in the CDR3. Trimming cost V 3 bases and J 5 bases, with 10 bases left between them.

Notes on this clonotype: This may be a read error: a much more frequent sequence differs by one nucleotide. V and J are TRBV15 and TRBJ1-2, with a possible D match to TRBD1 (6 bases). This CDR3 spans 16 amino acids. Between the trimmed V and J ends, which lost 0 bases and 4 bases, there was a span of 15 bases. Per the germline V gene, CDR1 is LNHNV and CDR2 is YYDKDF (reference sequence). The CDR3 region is CATSRDPRQGSYGYTF. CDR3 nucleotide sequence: TGTGCCACCAGCAGAGACCCAAGGCAGGGGAGCTATGGCTACACCTTC.

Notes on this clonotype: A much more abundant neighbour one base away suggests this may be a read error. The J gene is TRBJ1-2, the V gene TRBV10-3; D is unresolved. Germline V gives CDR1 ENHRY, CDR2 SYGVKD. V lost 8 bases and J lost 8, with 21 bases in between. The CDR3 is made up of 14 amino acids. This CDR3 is CAIGQPTGRAGYTF. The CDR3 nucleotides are TGTGCCATCGGTCAACCGACCGGACGGGCCGGCTACACCTTC.

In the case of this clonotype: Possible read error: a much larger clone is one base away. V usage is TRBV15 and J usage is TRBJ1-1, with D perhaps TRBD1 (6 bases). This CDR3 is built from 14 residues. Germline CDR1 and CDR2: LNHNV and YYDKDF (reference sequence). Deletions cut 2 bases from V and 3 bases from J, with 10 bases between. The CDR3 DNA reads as TGTGCCACCAGCAGAACAGGGTTGGACACTGAAGCTTTCTTT. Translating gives CATSRTGLDTEAFF.

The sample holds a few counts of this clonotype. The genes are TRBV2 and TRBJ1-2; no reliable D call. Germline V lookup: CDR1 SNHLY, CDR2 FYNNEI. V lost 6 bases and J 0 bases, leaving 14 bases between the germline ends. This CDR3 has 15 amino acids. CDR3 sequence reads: CASSLRARANYGYTF. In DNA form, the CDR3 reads TGTGCCAGCAGCTTACGGGCTCGAGCTAACTATGGCTACACCTTC.

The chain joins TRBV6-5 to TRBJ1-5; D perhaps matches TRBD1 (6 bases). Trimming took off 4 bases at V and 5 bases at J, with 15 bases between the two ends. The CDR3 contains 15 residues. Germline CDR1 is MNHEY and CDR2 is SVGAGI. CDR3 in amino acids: CASSSPGGGDQPQHF. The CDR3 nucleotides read TGTGCCAGCAGTTCCCCTGGGGGGGGCGATCAGCCCCAGCATTTT.

The CDR3 nucleotides read TGTGCCAGCAGTGCCAGGGCTACCCAGCCCCAGCATTTT. Residues: CASSARATQPQHF. The chain joins TRBV6-5 to TRBJ1-5; tentative D call: TRBD1 (5 bases). The CDR3 loop spans 13 amino acids. Per germline, CDR1 MNHEY and CDR2 SVGAGI. Trimming shortened V by 5 bases and J by 7 bases, and 12 bases separated the two germline ends.

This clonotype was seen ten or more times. The CDR3 loop reads CAAETANYGYTF. CDR3 nucleotides: TGTGCCGCCGAGACAGCTAACTATGGCTACACCTTC. V is TRBV10-3 and J is TRBJ1-2; tentatively, D is TRBD1 (5 bases). The CDR3 runs 12 residues. Trimming pared 11 bases from V and 0 bases from J, leaving 10 bases between. Germline V gene sequence: CDR1 ENHRY, CDR2 SYGVKD.

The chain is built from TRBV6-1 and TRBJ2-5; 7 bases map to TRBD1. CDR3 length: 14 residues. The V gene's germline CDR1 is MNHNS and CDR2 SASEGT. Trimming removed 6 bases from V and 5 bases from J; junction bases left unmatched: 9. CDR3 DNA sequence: TGTGCCAGCAGCGTTGACAGGGAAGCGGAGACCCAGTACTTC. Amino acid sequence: CASSVDREAETQYF.